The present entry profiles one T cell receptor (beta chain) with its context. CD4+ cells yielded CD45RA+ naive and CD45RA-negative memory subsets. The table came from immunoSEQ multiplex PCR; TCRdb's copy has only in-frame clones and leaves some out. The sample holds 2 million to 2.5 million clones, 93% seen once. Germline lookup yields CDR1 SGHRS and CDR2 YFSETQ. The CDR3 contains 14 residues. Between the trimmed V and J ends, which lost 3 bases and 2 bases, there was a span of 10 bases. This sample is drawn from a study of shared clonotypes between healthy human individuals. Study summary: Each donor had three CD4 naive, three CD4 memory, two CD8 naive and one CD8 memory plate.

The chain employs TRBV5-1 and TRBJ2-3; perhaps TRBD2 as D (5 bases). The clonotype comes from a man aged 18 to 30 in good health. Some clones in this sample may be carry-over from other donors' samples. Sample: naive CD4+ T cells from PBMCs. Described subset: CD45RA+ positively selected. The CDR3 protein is CASSSAGPTDTQYF. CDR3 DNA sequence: TGCGCCAGCAGCTCTGCGGGTCCCACAGATACGCAGTATTTT. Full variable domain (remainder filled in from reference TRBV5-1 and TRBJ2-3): KAGVTQTPRYLIKTRGQQVTLSCSPISGHRSVSWYQQTPGQGLQFLFEYFSETQRNKGNFPGRFSGRQFSNSRSEMNVSTLELGDSALYLCASSSAGPTDTQYFGPGTRLTVL.